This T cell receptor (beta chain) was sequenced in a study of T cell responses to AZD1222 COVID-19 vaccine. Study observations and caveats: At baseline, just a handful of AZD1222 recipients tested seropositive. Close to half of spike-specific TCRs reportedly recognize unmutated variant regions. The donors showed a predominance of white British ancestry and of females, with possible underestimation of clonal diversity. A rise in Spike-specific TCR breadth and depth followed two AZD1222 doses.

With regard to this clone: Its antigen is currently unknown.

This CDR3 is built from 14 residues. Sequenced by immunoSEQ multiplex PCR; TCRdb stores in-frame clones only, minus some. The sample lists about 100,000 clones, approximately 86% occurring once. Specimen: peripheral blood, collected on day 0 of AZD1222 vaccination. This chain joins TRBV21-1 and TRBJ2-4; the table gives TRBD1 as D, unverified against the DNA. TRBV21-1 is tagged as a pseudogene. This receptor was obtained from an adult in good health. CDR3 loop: CASSNGQGGRIQYF. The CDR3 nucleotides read TGTGCCAGCAGCAATGGACAGGGAGGAAGGATTCAGTACTTC.